This is a list of T cell receptor beta chains from one sample in a study of blood T cell repertoires in COVID-19. Profiling relied on immunoSEQ multiplex PCR, and the TCRdb table lists in-frame clones only, not all of them. The table includes approximately 210,000 clones, roughly four fifths detected once. Sequencing was performed on peripheral blood. These receptors were taken from a woman between 35 and 50 years old with acute or convalescent COVID-19. The CDR3 runs from the conserved cysteine through the conserved F or W. Fields, in order: CDR3 protein, CDR3 DNA, clone size, V gene, D gene, J gene. The D gene is left open where the match is weak. The size field is filled for only some rows; it gives once, few, many or a size class.

cdr3_aa: CASSPQGVPGNTIYF
cdr3_nt: TGTGCCAGCAGTCCACAGGGGGTACCTGGAAACACCATATATTTT
clone_size: -
v_call: TRBV9
d_call: TRBD1
j_call: TRBJ1-3

cdr3_aa: CASSLFQGSYGYTF
cdr3_nt: TGCGCCAGCAGCTTGTTTCAGGGTAGCTATGGCTACACCTTC
clone_size: -
v_call: TRBV5-1
d_call: -
j_call: TRBJ1-2

cdr3_aa: CASSFRQDSSGNTIYF
cdr3_nt: TGTGCCAGCAGCTTCAGACAGGACAGCTCTGGAAACACCATATATTTT
clone_size: -
v_call: TRBV7-9
d_call: -
j_call: TRBJ1-3

cdr3_aa: CASSRNRENYGYTF
cdr3_nt: TGTGCCAGCAGTCGAAACAGGGAAAACTATGGCTACACCTTC
clone_size: -
v_call: TRBV27
d_call: -
j_call: TRBJ1-2

cdr3_aa: CASSLASGVTYEQYF
cdr3_nt: TGTGCCAGCAGCTTAGCTAGCGGGGTCACCTACGAGCAGTACTTC
clone_size: -
v_call: TRBV11-2
d_call: TRBD2
j_call: TRBJ2-7

cdr3_aa: CASSGSRGPGGDGYTF
cdr3_nt: TGTGCCAGTAGTGGGTCGCGGGGGCCGGGCGGGGATGGCTACACCTTC
clone_size: -
v_call: TRBV19
d_call: -
j_call: TRBJ1-2

cdr3_aa: CASSVRVAARDEQFF
cdr3_nt: TGTGCCAGCAGCGTAAGAGTAGCGGCAAGAGATGAGCAGTTCTTC
clone_size: -
v_call: TRBV9
d_call: -
j_call: TRBJ2-1

cdr3_aa: CASSTNRDSGWETQYF
cdr3_nt: TGTGCCAGCAGCACAAACCGTGATAGCGGGTGGGAGACCCAGTACTTC
clone_size: -
v_call: TRBV7-9
d_call: TRBD2
j_call: TRBJ2-5

cdr3_aa: CASRRTSGSYEQYF
cdr3_nt: TGTGCCAGCAGACGAACTAGCGGTTCCTACGAGCAGTACTTC
clone_size: -
v_call: TRBV14
d_call: TRBD2
j_call: TRBJ2-7

cdr3_aa: CASSLSWGGVGQPQHF
cdr3_nt: TGTGCCAGCAGTTTATCCTGGGGAGGGGTGGGCCAGCCCCAGCATTTT
clone_size: -
v_call: TRBV27
d_call: -
j_call: TRBJ1-5

cdr3_aa: CASTLGTSGSNEQFF
cdr3_nt: TGTGCCAGTACCCTCGGGACTAGCGGGAGCAATGAGCAGTTCTTC
clone_size: -
v_call: TRBV19
d_call: TRBD2
j_call: TRBJ2-1

cdr3_aa: CASSLEASGSSYNEQFF
cdr3_nt: TGTGCCAGCAGCTTAGAGGCTAGCGGGAGCTCCTACAATGAGCAGTTCTTC
clone_size: once
v_call: TRBV7-6
d_call: TRBD2
j_call: TRBJ2-1

cdr3_aa: CASSKVLAGELLSYEQYF
cdr3_nt: TGTGCCAGCAGCAAAGTCCTAGCGGGAGAACTCCTCTCCTACGAGCAGTACTTC
clone_size: -
v_call: TRBV21-1
d_call: -
j_call: TRBJ2-7

cdr3_aa: CASEGNRGEAFF
cdr3_nt: TGTGCCAGCGAGGGGAACAGGGGGGAAGCTTTCTTT
clone_size: -
v_call: TRBV6-5
d_call: TRBD1
j_call: TRBJ1-1

cdr3_aa: CASSLEKGTGGFSGNTIYF
cdr3_nt: TGCGCCAGCAGCTTGGAGAAGGGGACAGGGGGATTCTCTGGAAACACCATATATTTT
clone_size: -
v_call: TRBV5-1
d_call: TRBD1
j_call: TRBJ1-3

cdr3_aa: CASTLGGATEAFF
cdr3_nt: TGTGCCAGTACCTTAGGGGGGGCCACTGAAGCTTTCTTT
clone_size: -
v_call: TRBV19
d_call: -
j_call: TRBJ1-1

cdr3_aa: CASRNRAGELFF
cdr3_nt: TGCGCCAGCAGGAACAGGGCCGGGGAGCTGTTTTTT
clone_size: -
v_call: TRBV10-1
d_call: -
j_call: TRBJ2-2

cdr3_aa: CASSLDGIQREHGYTF
cdr3_nt: TGTGCCAGCAGCTTAGACGGCATTCAGAGGGAGCATGGCTACACCTTC
clone_size: -
v_call: TRBV7-2
d_call: -
j_call: TRBJ1-2

cdr3_aa: CASSPGMIAGTGELFF
cdr3_nt: TGTGCCAGCAGCCCCGGGATGATAGCGGGCACCGGGGAGCTGTTTTTT
clone_size: -
v_call: TRBV5-4
d_call: TRBD2
j_call: TRBJ2-2

cdr3_aa: CASSQRRTGGHGYTF
cdr3_nt: TGTGCCAGCAGCCAACGTAGGACAGGGGGCCATGGCTACACCTTC
clone_size: -
v_call: TRBV14
d_call: TRBD1
j_call: TRBJ1-2

cdr3_aa: CASSPTPGQGTYEQYF
cdr3_nt: TGCGCCAGCAGCCCAACCCCGGGACAGGGGACGTACGAGCAGTACTTC
clone_size: few
v_call: TRBV4-1
d_call: TRBD1
j_call: TRBJ2-7

cdr3_aa: CASGESRERNTIYF
cdr3_nt: TGTGCTAGTGGGGAGTCTCGGGAACGAAACACCATATATTTT
clone_size: -
v_call: TRBV12-5
d_call: -
j_call: TRBJ1-3

cdr3_aa: CASSFSGDNNEQFF
cdr3_nt: TGTGCCAGCAGTTTTAGCGGGGATAACAATGAGCAGTTCTTC
clone_size: -
v_call: TRBV27
d_call: TRBD2
j_call: TRBJ2-1

cdr3_aa: CASSADRGRGELFF
cdr3_nt: TGTGCCAGCAGCGCTGACAGGGGGCGCGGGGAGCTGTTTTTT
clone_size: -
v_call: TRBV7-7
d_call: TRBD1
j_call: TRBJ2-2

cdr3_aa: CASSQVSRGGSSYEQYF
cdr3_nt: TGCGCCAGCAGCCAAGTATCTCGCGGGGGGTCTTCCTACGAGCAGTACTTC
clone_size: -
v_call: TRBV4-1
d_call: TRBD2
j_call: TRBJ2-7

cdr3_aa: CASSQEGGRRENEQFF
cdr3_nt: TGCGCCAGCAGCCAAGAGGGAGGCAGGAGGGAAAATGAGCAGTTCTTC
clone_size: -
v_call: TRBV4-3
d_call: -
j_call: TRBJ2-1

cdr3_aa: CASSEGIAVFTGELFF
cdr3_nt: TGTGCCAGCAGTGAAGGGATAGCGGTTTTCACCGGGGAGCTGTTTTTT
clone_size: -
v_call: TRBV2
d_call: -
j_call: TRBJ2-2

cdr3_aa: CATAGSIRGGANYGYTF
cdr3_nt: TGTGCCACCGCAGGGAGCATAAGGGGGGGGGCTAACTATGGCTACACCTTC
clone_size: -
v_call: TRBV28
d_call: -
j_call: TRBJ1-2

cdr3_aa: CASSFGGTRSYEQYF
cdr3_nt: TGCGCCAGCAGCTTTGGAGGGACTAGGTCCTACGAGCAGTACTTC
clone_size: -
v_call: TRBV5-1
d_call: TRBD2
j_call: TRBJ2-7

cdr3_aa: CASSIDQAAAQYF
cdr3_nt: TGTGCCAGTAGTATAGACCAGGCAGCGGCCCAGTACTTC
clone_size: few
v_call: TRBV19
d_call: -
j_call: TRBJ2-5

cdr3_aa: CASGFAPDRTSYGYTF
cdr3_nt: TGTGCTAGTGGTTTTGCCCCCGACAGGACCTCCTATGGCTACACCTTC
clone_size: -
v_call: TRBV12-5
d_call: -
j_call: TRBJ1-2

cdr3_aa: CASSPTGDYEQYF
cdr3_nt: TGTGCCAGCAGCCCGACAGGGGACTACGAGCAGTACTTC
clone_size: -
v_call: TRBV3-1/TRBV3-2
d_call: TRBD1
j_call: TRBJ2-7

cdr3_aa: CATSRDSYYEQYF
cdr3_nt: TGTGCCACCAGCCGGGACAGCTACTACGAGCAGTACTTC
clone_size: -
v_call: TRBV24-1
d_call: TRBD1
j_call: TRBJ2-7

cdr3_aa: CASSPFKDTGGDGEQFF
cdr3_nt: TGTGCCAGCTCACCATTTAAGGACACAGGGGGTGACGGTGAGCAGTTCTTC
clone_size: -
v_call: TRBV18
d_call: TRBD1
j_call: TRBJ2-1

cdr3_aa: CASSPPSGNTGELFF
cdr3_nt: TGTGCCAGCAGCCCCCCTAGCGGGAACACCGGGGAGCTGTTTTTT
clone_size: -
v_call: TRBV5-4
d_call: TRBD2
j_call: TRBJ2-2

cdr3_aa: CASSRQGPSYEQYF
cdr3_nt: TGCGCCAGCAGTCGACAGGGGCCAAGCTACGAGCAGTACTTC
clone_size: -
v_call: TRBV23-1
d_call: TRBD1
j_call: TRBJ2-7

cdr3_aa: CASSLKPESRTGDNEQYF
cdr3_nt: TGTGCCAGCTCACTCAAACCCGAATCCCGGACAGGGGACAACGAGCAGTACTTC
clone_size: -
v_call: TRBV18
d_call: TRBD1
j_call: TRBJ2-7

cdr3_aa: CAWSRRQGDSSNQPQHF
cdr3_nt: TGTGCCTGGAGTCGAAGGCAGGGTGATTCTAGCAATCAGCCCCAGCATTTT
clone_size: -
v_call: TRBV30
d_call: -
j_call: TRBJ1-5

cdr3_aa: CSVPSAAGRSYNSPLHF
cdr3_nt: TGCAGCGTTCCTTCCGCGGCAGGGAGGTCCTATAATTCACCCCTCCACTTT
clone_size: -
v_call: TRBV29-1
d_call: -
j_call: TRBJ1-6

cdr3_aa: CRYGSNYGYTF
cdr3_nt: TGCAGGTACGGGAGCAACTATGGCTACACCTTC
clone_size: -
v_call: TRBV20-1
d_call: -
j_call: TRBJ1-2

cdr3_aa: CASSLGSGGLPYEQYF
cdr3_nt: TGTGCCAGCAGCTTAGGTTCGGGGGGATTACCCTACGAGCAGTACTTC
clone_size: -
v_call: TRBV7-3
d_call: TRBD2
j_call: TRBJ2-7